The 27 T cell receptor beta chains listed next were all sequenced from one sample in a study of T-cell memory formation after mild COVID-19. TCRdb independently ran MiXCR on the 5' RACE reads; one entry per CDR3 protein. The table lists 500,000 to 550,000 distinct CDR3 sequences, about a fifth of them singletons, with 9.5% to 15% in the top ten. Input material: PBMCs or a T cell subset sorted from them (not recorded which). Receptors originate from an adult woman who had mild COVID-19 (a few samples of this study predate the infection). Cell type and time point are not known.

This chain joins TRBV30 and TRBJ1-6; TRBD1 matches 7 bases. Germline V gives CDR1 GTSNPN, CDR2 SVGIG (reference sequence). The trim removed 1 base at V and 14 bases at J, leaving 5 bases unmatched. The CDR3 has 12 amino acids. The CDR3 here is CAWSGQGSTLHF. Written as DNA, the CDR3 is TGTGCCTGGAGTGGACAGGGAAGCACCCTCCACTTT.

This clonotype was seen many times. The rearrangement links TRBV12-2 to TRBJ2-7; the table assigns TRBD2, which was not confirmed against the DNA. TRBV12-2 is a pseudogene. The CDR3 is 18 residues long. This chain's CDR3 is CASRLARFERESSYEQYF. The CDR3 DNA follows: TGTGCAAGTCGCTTAGCGCGGTTCGAGCGGGAAAGCTCCTACGAGCAGTACTTC.

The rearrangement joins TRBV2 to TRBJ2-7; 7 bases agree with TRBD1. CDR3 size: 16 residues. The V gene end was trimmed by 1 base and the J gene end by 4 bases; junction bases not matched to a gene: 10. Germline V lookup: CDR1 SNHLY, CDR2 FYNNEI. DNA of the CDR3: TGTGCCAGCAGTGAAGACGCCCCCGCCAGGGGGTACGAGCAGTACTTC. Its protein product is CASSEDAPARGYEQYF.

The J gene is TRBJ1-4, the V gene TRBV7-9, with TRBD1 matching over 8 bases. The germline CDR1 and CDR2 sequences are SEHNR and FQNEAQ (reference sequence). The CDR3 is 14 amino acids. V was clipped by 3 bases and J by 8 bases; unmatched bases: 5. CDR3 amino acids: CASSFPGQEEKLFF. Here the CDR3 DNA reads TGTGCCAGCAGCTTTCCGGGACAGGAGGAAAAACTGTTTTTT.

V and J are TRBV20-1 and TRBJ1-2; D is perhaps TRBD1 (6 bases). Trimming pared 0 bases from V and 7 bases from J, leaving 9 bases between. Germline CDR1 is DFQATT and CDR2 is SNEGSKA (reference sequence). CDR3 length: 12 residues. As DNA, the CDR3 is TGCAGTGCTAGAGATAACAGGGTTGGCTACACCTTC. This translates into CSARDNRVGYTF.

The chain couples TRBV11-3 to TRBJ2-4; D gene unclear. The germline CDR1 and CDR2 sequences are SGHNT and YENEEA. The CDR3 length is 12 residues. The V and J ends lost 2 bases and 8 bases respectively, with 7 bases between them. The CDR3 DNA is TGTGCCAGCAGCTTAAATAAGGACATTCAGTACTTC. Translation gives CASSLNKDIQYF.

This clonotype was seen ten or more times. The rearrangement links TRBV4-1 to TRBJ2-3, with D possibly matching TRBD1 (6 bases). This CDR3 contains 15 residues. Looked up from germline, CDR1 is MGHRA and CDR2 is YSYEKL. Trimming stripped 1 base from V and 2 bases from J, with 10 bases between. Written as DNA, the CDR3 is TGCGCCAGCAGCCAAGGGGACATGGACACAGATACGCAGTATTTT. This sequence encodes CASSQGDMDTDTQYF.

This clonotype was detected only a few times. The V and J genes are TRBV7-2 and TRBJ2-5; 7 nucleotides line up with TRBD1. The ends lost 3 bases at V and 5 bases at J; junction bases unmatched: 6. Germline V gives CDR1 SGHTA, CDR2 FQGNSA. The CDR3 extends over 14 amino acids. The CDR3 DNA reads TGTGCCAGCAGCTTCCAACAGGGGAAGGAGACCCAGTACTTC. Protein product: CASSFQQGKETQYF.

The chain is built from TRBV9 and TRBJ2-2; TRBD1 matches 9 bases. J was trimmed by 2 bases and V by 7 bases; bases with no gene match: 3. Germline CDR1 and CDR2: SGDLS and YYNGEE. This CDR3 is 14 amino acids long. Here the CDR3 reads CASQGQGNTGELFF. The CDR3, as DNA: TGTGCCAGCCAGGGACAGGGTAACACCGGGGAGCTGTTTTTT.

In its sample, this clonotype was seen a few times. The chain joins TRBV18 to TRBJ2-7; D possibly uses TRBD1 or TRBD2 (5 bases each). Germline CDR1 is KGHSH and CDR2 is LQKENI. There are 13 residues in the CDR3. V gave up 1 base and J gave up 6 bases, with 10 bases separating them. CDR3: CASSPRDGGEQYF. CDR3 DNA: TGTGCCAGCTCACCACGGGACGGAGGCGAGCAGTACTTC.

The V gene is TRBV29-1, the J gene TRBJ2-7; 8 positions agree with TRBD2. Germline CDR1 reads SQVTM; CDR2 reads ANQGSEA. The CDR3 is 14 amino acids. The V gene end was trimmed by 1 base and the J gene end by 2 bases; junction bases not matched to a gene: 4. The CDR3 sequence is CSVEVWRGAYEQYF. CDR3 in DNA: TGCAGCGTTGAAGTTTGGCGGGGGGCCTACGAGCAGTACTTC.

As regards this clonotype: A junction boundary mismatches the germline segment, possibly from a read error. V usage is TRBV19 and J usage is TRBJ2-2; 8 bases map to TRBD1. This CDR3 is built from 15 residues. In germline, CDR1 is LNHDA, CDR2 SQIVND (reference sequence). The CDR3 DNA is TGTGCCAGTAGTATACTGAGACAGGGGACCGGGGAGATGTTTTTT. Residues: CASSILRQGTGEMFF.

In DNA, the CDR3 is TGCGCCAGCAGAAGAGATCCGGGACTAACGTACAATGAGCAGTTCTTC. Protein sequence: CASRRDPGLTYNEQFF. The gene calls are TRBV5-1 and TRBJ2-1; the match to TRBD2 covers 7 bases. V was pared by 5 bases and J by 4 bases, with 12 bases of the junction left unmatched. CDR3 length: 16 residues. Looked up from germline, CDR1 is SGHRS and CDR2 is YFSETQ.

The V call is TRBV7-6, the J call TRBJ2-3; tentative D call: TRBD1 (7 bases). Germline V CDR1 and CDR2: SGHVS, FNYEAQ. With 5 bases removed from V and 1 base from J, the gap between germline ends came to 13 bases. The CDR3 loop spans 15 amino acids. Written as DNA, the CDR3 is TGTGCCAGCAGCCGCGGGGACAGACGCACAGATACGCAGTATTTT. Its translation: CASSRGDRRTDTQYF.

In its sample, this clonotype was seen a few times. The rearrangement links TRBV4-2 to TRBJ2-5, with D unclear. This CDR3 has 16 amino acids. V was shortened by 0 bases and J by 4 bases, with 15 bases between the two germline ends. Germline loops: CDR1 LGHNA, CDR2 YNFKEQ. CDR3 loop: CASSQEWGTKGETQYF. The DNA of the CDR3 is TGTGCCAGCAGCCAAGAGTGGGGAACAAAAGGAGAGACCCAGTACTTC.

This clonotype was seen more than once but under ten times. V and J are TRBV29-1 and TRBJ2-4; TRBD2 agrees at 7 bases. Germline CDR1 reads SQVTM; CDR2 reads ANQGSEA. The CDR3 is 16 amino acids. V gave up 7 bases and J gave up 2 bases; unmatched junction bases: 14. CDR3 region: CSAAYRAGESKNIQYF. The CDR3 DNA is TGCAGCGCCGCTTATAGGGCGGGAGAGTCCAAAAACATTCAGTACTTC.

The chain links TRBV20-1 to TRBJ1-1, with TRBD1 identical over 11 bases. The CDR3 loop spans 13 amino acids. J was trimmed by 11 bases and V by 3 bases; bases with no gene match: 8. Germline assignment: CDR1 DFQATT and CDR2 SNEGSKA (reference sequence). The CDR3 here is CSARGQGGFGAFF. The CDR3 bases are TGCAGTGCTAGGGGACAGGGGGGATTTGGGGCTTTCTTT.

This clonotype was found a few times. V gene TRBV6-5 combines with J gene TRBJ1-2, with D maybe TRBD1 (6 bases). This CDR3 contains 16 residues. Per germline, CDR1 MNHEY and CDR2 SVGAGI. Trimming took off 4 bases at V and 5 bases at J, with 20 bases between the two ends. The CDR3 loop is CASSLGTHRTNYGYTF. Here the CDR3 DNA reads TGTGCCAGCAGTTTAGGGACACATCGGACAAATTATGGCTACACCTTC.

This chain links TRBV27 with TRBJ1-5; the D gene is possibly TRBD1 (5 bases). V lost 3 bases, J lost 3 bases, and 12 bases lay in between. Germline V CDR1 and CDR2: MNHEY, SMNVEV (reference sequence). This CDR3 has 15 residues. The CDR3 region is CASSLAGRHNQPQHF. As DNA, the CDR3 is TGTGCCAGCAGTTTGGCGGGACGGCACAATCAGCCCCAGCATTTT.

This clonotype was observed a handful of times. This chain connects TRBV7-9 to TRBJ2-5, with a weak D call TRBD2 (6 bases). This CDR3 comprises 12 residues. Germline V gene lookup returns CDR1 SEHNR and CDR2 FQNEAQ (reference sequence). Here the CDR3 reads CGCCGDQETQYF. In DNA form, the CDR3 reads TGTGGCTGTTGCGGGGATCAAGAGACCCAGTACTTC. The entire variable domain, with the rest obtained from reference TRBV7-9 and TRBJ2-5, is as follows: DTGVSQNPRHKITKRGQNVTFRCDPISEHNRLYWYRQTLGQGPEFLTYFQNEAQLEKSRLLSDRFSAERPKGSFSTLEIQRTEQGDSAMYLCGCCGDQETQYFGPGTRLLVL.

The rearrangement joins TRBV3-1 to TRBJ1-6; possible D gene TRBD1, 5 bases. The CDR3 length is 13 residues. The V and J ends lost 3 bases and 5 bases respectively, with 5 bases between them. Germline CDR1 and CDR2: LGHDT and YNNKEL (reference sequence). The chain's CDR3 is CASSQTDNSPLHF. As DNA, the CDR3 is TGTGCCAGCAGCCAGACAGATAATTCACCCCTCCACTTT.

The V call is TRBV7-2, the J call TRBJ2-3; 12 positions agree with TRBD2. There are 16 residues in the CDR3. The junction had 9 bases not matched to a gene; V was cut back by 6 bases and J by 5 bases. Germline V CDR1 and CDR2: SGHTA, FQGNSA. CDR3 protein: CASRTPSGGVRDTQYF. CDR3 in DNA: TGTGCCAGCAGGACCCCTAGCGGGGGGGTAAGAGATACGCAGTATTTT.

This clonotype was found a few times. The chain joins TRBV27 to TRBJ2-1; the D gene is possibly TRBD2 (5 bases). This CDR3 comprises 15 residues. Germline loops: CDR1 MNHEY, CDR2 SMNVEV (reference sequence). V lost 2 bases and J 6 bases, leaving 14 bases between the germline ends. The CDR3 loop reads CASSLAGEGFNEQFF. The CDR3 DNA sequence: TGTGCCAGCAGTTTAGCGGGTGAAGGATTCAATGAGCAGTTCTTC.

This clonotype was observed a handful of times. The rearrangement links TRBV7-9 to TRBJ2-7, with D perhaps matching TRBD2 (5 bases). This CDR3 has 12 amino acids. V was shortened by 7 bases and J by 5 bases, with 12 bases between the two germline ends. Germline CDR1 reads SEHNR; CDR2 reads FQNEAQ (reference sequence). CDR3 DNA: TGTGCCAGCACGGCCTTGGGAGACGAGCAGTACTTC. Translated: CASTALGDEQYF.

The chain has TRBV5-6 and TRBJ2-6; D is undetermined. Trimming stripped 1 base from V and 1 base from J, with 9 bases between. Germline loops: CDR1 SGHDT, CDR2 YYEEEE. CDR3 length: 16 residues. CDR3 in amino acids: CASSLLIASGANVLTF. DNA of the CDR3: TGTGCCAGCAGCTTGTTGATAGCTTCTGGGGCCAACGTCCTGACTTTC. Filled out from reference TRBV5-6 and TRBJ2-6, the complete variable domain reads DAGVTQSPTHLIKTRGQQVTLRCSPKSGHDTVSWYQQALGQGPQFIFQYYEEEERQRGNFPDRFSGHQFPNYSSELNVNALLLGDSALYLCASSLLIASGANVLTFGAGSRLTVL.

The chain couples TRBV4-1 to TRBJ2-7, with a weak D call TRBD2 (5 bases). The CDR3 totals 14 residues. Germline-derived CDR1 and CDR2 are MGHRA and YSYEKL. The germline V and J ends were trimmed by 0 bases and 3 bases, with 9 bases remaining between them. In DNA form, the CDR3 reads TGCGCCAGCAGCCAAGAACTAGTTGACTACGAGCAGTACTTC. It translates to CASSQELVDYEQYF.

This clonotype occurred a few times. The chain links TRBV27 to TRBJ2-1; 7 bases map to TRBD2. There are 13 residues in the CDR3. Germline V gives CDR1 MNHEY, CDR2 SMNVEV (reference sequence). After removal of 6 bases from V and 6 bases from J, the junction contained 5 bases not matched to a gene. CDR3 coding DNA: TGTGCCAGCAGAAGCGGGATTGGCAATGAGCAGTTCTTC. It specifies CASRSGIGNEQFF.